These 14 T cell receptor beta chains were sequenced from one sample in a study of blood T cell repertoires in COVID-19. Data came from immunoSEQ multiplex PCR; TCRdb stores just in-frame clones and leaves some out. The table lists around 72,000 clones, approximately 91% of them singletons. Sequencing was done on a sample of peripheral blood. The receptors derive from a human donor with active COVID-19. The donor label of this sample is uncertain.

The rearrangement uses TRBV18 and TRBJ1-4; no definite D call. The germline V gene has CDR1 KGHSH and CDR2 LQKENI. This CDR3 comprises 14 residues. The V gene lost 3 bases and the J gene lost 12 bases, with 17 bases spanning the gap. The CDR3 is CASSPEGSVEELFF. The DNA of the CDR3 is TGTGCCAGCTCACCTGAGGGCAGTGTGGAAGAACTGTTTTTT.

The chain is built from TRBV4-3 and TRBJ2-1, with D hard to call. Germline CDR1 LGHNA, CDR2 YSLEER. This CDR3 region has 15 residues. V was cut by 0 bases and J by 0 bases, with 6 bases left in between. CDR3 DNA: TGCGCCAGCAGCCAAGATCACGGCTCCTACAATGAGCAGTTCTTC. Protein sequence: CASSQDHGSYNEQFF.

There are a few counts of this clone. This rearrangement joins TRBV7-3 to TRBJ1-1, with D possibly matching TRBD1 (6 bases). The length of the CDR3 is 14 residues. Trimming cost V 5 bases and J 1 base, with 11 bases left between them. Germline V gene sequence: CDR1 SGHTA, CDR2 FQGTGA. The CDR3 region is CASSPGHQNTEAFF. As DNA, the CDR3 is TGTGCCAGCAGCCCGGGACACCAGAACACTGAAGCTTTCTTT. The full variable domain, rest sourced from reference TRBV7-3 and TRBJ1-1, is GAGVSQTPSNKVTEKGKYVELRCDPISGHTALYWYRQSLGQGPEFLIYFQGTGAADDSGLPNDRFFAVRPEGSVSTLKIQRTERGDSAVYLCASSPGHQNTEAFFGQGTRLTVV.

The chain has TRBV18 and TRBJ2-1; D call uncertain. Trimming pared 5 bases from V and 8 bases from J, leaving 13 bases between. The CDR3 has 13 amino acids. CDR1 is KGHSH, CDR2 LQKENI, per germline. CDR3 nucleotides: TGTGCCAGCTCAGGAGAGTTTGGTGATGAGCAGTTCTTC. Protein product: CASSGEFGDEQFF. Complete variable domain (other parts from reference TRBV18 and TRBJ2-1): NAGVMQNPRHLVRRRGQEARLRCSPMKGHSHVYWYRQLPEEGLKFMVYLQKENIIDESGMPKERFSAEFPKEGPSILRIQQVVRGDSAAYFCASSGEFGDEQFFGPGTRLTVL.

There are a few counts of this clone. The V call is TRBV7-3, the J call TRBJ2-2; the match to TRBD1 covers 7 bases. The germline CDR1 and CDR2 sequences are SGHTA and FQGTGA. The CDR3 spans 14 residues. After removal of 1 base from V and 6 bases from J, the junction contained 2 bases not matched to a gene. CDR3 nucleotides: TGTGCCAGCAGCTTAATGCAGGGGGCCGGGGAGCTGTTTTTT. Its protein is CASSLMQGAGELFF.

The V and J genes are TRBV12-3 or TRBV12-4 and TRBJ1-1; possible D gene TRBD1, 5 bases. The V gene lost 6 bases and the J gene lost 4 bases, with 9 bases spanning the gap. This CDR3 is built from 12 residues. CDR3 amino acids: CASSQGGTEAFF. The CDR3 nucleotides read TGTGCCAGCAGCCAGGGCGGCACTGAAGCTTTCTTT.

The CDR3 DNA reads TGTGCCAGTCACGACAGTTCCTACAATGAGCAGTTCTTC. This translates into CASHDSSYNEQFF. The rearrangement links TRBV19 to TRBJ2-1; D is perhaps TRBD1 (5 bases). V was shortened by 8 bases and J by 1 base, with 9 bases between the two germline ends. The CDR3 is made up of 13 amino acids. Per the germline V gene, CDR1 is LNHDA and CDR2 is SQIVND (reference sequence).

V and J are TRBV18 and TRBJ2-5; 11 bases map to TRBD1. This CDR3 spans 15 amino acids. CDR1 is KGHSH and CDR2 is LQKENI in the germline V gene. Trimming cost V 3 bases and J 5 bases; bases outside gene matches: 5. Here the CDR3 reads CASSPPGQGVETQYF. CDR3 in DNA: TGTGCCAGCTCACCCCCGGGACAGGGGGTGGAGACCCAGTACTTC. Filled out from reference TRBV18 and TRBJ2-5, the complete variable domain reads NAGVMQNPRHLVRRRGQEARLRCSPMKGHSHVYWYRQLPEEGLKFMVYLQKENIIDESGMPKERFSAEFPKEGPSILRIQQVVRGDSAAYFCASSPPGQGVETQYFGPGTRLLVL.

V usage is TRBV19 and J usage is TRBJ2-7, with 7 bases aligning to TRBD1. The CDR3 has 15 amino acids. V lost 6 bases, J lost 0 bases, and 8 bases stayed unmatched. CDR1 is LNHDA and CDR2 is SQIVND in the germline V gene (reference sequence). CDR3 nucleotides: TGTGCCAGTAGGCGCGGACAGGTAAGCTCCTACGAGCAGTACTTC. Protein product: CASRRGQVSSYEQYF.

This rearrangement joins TRBV5-4 to TRBJ1-1; the match to TRBD1 covers 7 bases. The CDR3 is made up of 16 amino acids. Germline-derived CDR1 and CDR2 are SGHNT and YYREEE (reference sequence). The ends lost 5 bases at V and 1 base at J; junction bases unmatched: 11. In DNA, the CDR3 is TGTGCCAGCAGTTCCGGAGACAGGGTGGGGAACACTGAAGCTTTCTTT. This encodes CASSSGDRVGNTEAFF. Drawing the rest from reference TRBV5-4 and TRBJ1-1, the complete variable domain is ETGVTQSPTHLIKTRGQQVTLRCSSQSGHNTVSWYQQALGQGPQFIFQYYREEENGRGNFPPRFSGLQFPNYSSELNVNALELDDSALYLCASSSGDRVGNTEAFFGQGTRLTVV.

V usage is TRBV10-1 and J usage is TRBJ1-3; D gene ambiguous. Deletions cut 6 bases from V and 3 bases from J, with 9 bases between. The CDR3 spans 13 residues. Germline V CDR1 and CDR2: WNHNN, SYGVQD (reference sequence). CDR3 in DNA: TGCGCCAGCAGCAACAGTGGTGGAAACACCATATATTTT. Translation gives CASSNSGGNTIYF.

This clone appeared a single time. The rearrangement joins TRBV7-9 to TRBJ1-2; D might be TRBD1 (6 bases). Germline V lookup: CDR1 SEHNR, CDR2 FQNEAQ (reference sequence). The CDR3 totals 15 residues. The V gene lost 1 base and the J gene lost 8 bases, with 17 bases spanning the gap. CDR3 nucleotide sequence: TGTGCCAGCAGCTTAGGACAGGCCAAACTGGGGGGCTACACCTTC. Translating it yields CASSLGQAKLGGYTF.

The chain has TRBV9 and TRBJ2-5, with TRBD2 identical over 7 bases. The CDR3 covers 16 residues. Germline V gene data show CDR1 as SGDLS and CDR2 as YYNGEE. Trimming at V came to 2 bases and at J to 5 bases, leaving 12 bases not matched to a gene. CDR3: CASSVLAGEGPETQYF. The DNA of the CDR3 is TGTGCCAGCAGCGTCTTAGCGGGTGAGGGACCGGAGACCCAGTACTTC.

The gene calls are TRBV24-1 and TRBJ2-5, with 8 bases lining up with TRBD1. Germline CDR1 KGHDR, CDR2 SFDVKD. The V gene end was trimmed by 4 bases and the J gene end by 4 bases; junction bases not matched to a gene: 4. The CDR3 extends over 14 amino acids. CDR3 protein: CATSDSDRGETQYF. In nucleotides, the CDR3 is TGTGCCACCAGTGACTCAGACAGGGGAGAGACCCAGTACTTC.